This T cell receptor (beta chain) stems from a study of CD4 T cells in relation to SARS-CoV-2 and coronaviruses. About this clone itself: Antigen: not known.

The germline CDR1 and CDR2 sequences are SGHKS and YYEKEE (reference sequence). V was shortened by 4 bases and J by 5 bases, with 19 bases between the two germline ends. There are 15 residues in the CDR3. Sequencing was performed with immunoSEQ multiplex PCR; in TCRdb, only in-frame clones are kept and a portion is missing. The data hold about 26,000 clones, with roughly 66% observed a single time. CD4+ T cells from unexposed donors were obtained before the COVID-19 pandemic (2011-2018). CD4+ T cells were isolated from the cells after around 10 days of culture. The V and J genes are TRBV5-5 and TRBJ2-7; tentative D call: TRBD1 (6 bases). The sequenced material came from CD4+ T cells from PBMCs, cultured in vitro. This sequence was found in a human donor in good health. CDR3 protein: CASSRRDTPADEQYF. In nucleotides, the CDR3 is TGTGCCAGCAGCCGCCGGGACACCCCGGCGGACGAGCAGTACTTC.